This is a list of T cell receptor beta chains from one sample in a study of B cell selection in AIRE deficiency. The data were produced by immunoSEQ multiplex PCR, yet TCRdb's version contains in-frame clones alone and is incomplete. The sample comprises 20,000 to 25,000 clones, more than 95% of which are singletons, and roughly 0.3% rests with the top ten. Sequencing used conventional CD4+ T cells sorted from PBMCs. The receptors come from a human donor with AIRE deficiency. CDR3s include the opening cysteine and the closing phenylalanine or tryptophan. Each record gives: J gene, D gene, V gene, clone size, CDR3 DNA, CDR3 protein. The D gene is left open where the match is weak. Where a row states a size, it is once, few, many or the class of an expanded clone; other rows omit it.

TRBJ2-7 | NA | TRBV6-1 | NA | TGTGCCACCCGGAGGTTTCACGAGCAGTACTTC | CATRRFHEQYF
TRBJ2-2 | NA | TRBV7-7 | NA | TGTGCTAGCAGCTTAGCGCCGGGGGCGCGGACCGGGGAGCTGTTTTTT | CASSLAPGARTGELFF
TRBJ2-7 | TRBD1 | TRBV7-9 | few | TGTGCCAGCAGCTCCGCGTTGGGACAGGGGGCCTACGAGCAGTACTTC | CASSSALGQGAYEQYF
TRBJ1-2 | TRBD1 | TRBV27 | NA | TGTGCCAGCAGCCGACAGGGGGATCACTATGGCTACACCTTC | CASSRQGDHYGYTF
TRBJ2-7 | NA | TRBV4-2 | NA | TGTGCCAGCAGCTTCGGACACAACTACGAGCAGTACTTC | CASSFGHNYEQYF
TRBJ2-1 | NA | TRBV28 | NA | TGTGCCAGCAGTACCGAATCGGGGGGCCCCTACAATGAGCAGTTCTTC | CASSTESGGPYNEQFF
TRBJ2-5 | TRBD1 | TRBV7-9 | NA | TGTGCCAGCAGCTTCCGGGACAGATCTTACTTC | CASSFRDRSYF
TRBJ2-2 | TRBD2 | TRBV19 | few | TGTGCCAGTAGTTCTCCTCGGGGTGCGGGGGGTAGCACCGGGGAGCTGTTTTTT | CASSSPRGAGGSTGELFF
TRBJ2-1 | NA | TRBV4-2 | NA | TGTGCCAGCAGCCAAGATAGGGGAGGCGATGAGCAGTTCTTC | CASSQDRGGDEQFF
TRBJ2-1 | TRBD2 | TRBV27 | NA | TGTGCCAGTCCGGGGGGGGGCGCAGAACCCAATGAGCAGTTCTTC | CASPGGGAEPNEQFF
TRBJ1-2 | NA | TRBV28 | NA | NA | CASSSAPGQGDYGYTF
TRBJ2-6 | NA | TRBV30 | NA | TGTGCCTGGAGGTCCTCTGGGGCCAACGTCCTGACTTTC | CAWRSSGANVLTF
TRBJ2-5 | NA | TRBV30 | NA | TGTGCCTGGAGTGCCCGAAAGGAGACCCAGTACTTC | CAWSARKETQYF
TRBJ1-1 | NA | TRBV6-5 | NA | TGTGCCAGCAGTTACTCTAGGGGAAGGACTGAAGCTTTCTTT | CASSYSRGRTEAFF
TRBJ2-3 | NA | TRBV5-1 | NA | TGCGCCAGCAGCCCCCGGTCGGGAGATACGCAGTATTTT | CASSPRSGDTQYF
TRBJ2-1 | NA | TRBV5-6 | NA | TGTGCCAGCAGCTCGACCATGAGAAATGAGCAGTTCTTC | CASSSTMRNEQFF
TRBJ2-3 | TRBD2 | TRBV20-1 | NA | TGCAGTGCTAGGGGAGGGTATACGCAGTATTTT | CSARGGYTQYF
TRBJ2-5 | NA | TRBV6-5 | NA | TGTGCCAGCAGTTACCCCCCCTGGGGAGGGACCCAGTACTTC | CASSYPPWGGTQYF
TRBJ2-5 | NA | TRBV12-2 | NA | TGTGCAAGTCGCTTACACGGGACAGGGGGCTGGGAGACCCAGTACTTC | CASRLHGTGGWETQYF
TRBJ2-5 | NA | TRBV5-6 | NA | TGTGCCAGCAGCTTGGTTGGGAGGACCCAGTACTTC | CASSLVGRTQYF
TRBJ1-3 | NA | TRBV5-1 | NA | TGCGCCAGCAGTCCCGGGACGGTAGTCTCTGGAAACACCATATATTTT | CASSPGTVVSGNTIYF
TRBJ2-1 | TRBD1 | TRBV18 | NA | TGTGCCAGCTCGCCCGGGACAGGGGTTCCCAATGAGCAGTTCTTC | CASSPGTGVPNEQFF
TRBJ2-3 | TRBD2 | TRBV28 | NA | TGTGCCAGCATTAGCGGGGGGGTCACAGATACGCAGTATTTT | CASISGGVTDTQYF
TRBJ2-5 | NA | TRBV10-3 | NA | TGTGCCAGCACAGAGAACCAAGAGACCCAGTACTTC | CASTENQETQYF
TRBJ2-2 | NA | TRBV7-8 | NA | TGTGCCAGCAGCTTAGACCCGGGGGCGGGCGGGGAGCTGTTTTTT | CASSLDPGAGGELFF
TRBJ1-4 | NA | TRBV4-1 | NA | TGCGCCAGCAGCCAAGAGTACAGGTATCACGAAAAACTGTTTTTT | CASSQEYRYHEKLFF
TRBJ1-3 | TRBD1 | TRBV7-9 | NA | TGTGCCAGCAGCTTGGGGACAGGTGGAAACACCATATATTTT | CASSLGTGGNTIYF
TRBJ1-1 | NA | TRBV11-3 | NA | TGTGCCAGCAGCTTAGATCGTGGGACTGAAGCTTTCTTT | CASSLDRGTEAFF
TRBJ2-7 | NA | TRBV7-3 | NA | TGTGCCAGCAGCCCAACCGGGACGATTGCGGGGGAGCAGTACTTC | CASSPTGTIAGEQYF
TRBJ2-3 | TRBD2 | TRBV4-2 | NA | TGTGCCAGCAGAAAAACTAGCGGGAGAGAGACAGATACGCAGTATTTT | CASRKTSGRETDTQYF
TRBJ2-7 | TRBD1 | TRBV7-2 | once | TGTGCCAGCAGCCCCTACAGGGGATCCTACGAGCAGTACTTC | CASSPYRGSYEQYF
TRBJ1-2 | NA | TRBV2 | NA | TGTGCCAGCAGTGAACAGGGTTTCGGTGGCTACACCTTC | CASSEQGFGGYTF
TRBJ2-3 | TRBD2 | TRBV9 | NA | TGTGCCAGCAGCGGCTCTGGCGGGGGAACAGATACGCAGTATTTT | CASSGSGGGTDTQYF
TRBJ2-3 | TRBD2 | TRBV7-9 | NA | TGTGCCAGCAGCCGGGGACTAGCGGACCCCACAGATACGCAGTATTTT | CASSRGLADPTDTQYF
TRBJ1-4 | TRBD1 | TRBV7-9 | NA | TGTGCCAGCAGCACAGGGGGATCTAATGAAAAACTGTTTTTT | CASSTGGSNEKLFF
TRBJ1-2 | NA | TRBV25-1 | once | TGTGCCAGCAGTGAACCGCACCGGGATCAGCATGGCTACACCTTC | CASSEPHRDQHGYTF
TRBJ2-3 | TRBD2 | TRBV7-6 | NA | TGTGCCAGCAGCTTAGAAGCGACTAGCGGTAGCGGTACGCAGTATTTT | CASSLEATSGSGTQYF
TRBJ2-1 | TRBD2 | TRBV7-9 | NA | TGTGCCAGCAGCCTAAGCCGCGGGGGGGCCTATGAGCAGTTCTTC | CASSLSRGGAYEQFF
TRBJ2-2 | TRBD2 | TRBV4-2 | NA | TGTGCCAGCGGGCTAGCGGGCCCCGGGGAGCTGTTTTTT | CASGLAGPGELFF
TRBJ2-5 | TRBD1 | TRBV2 | NA | TGTGCCAGCAGTAGCGGACAGGCAGCCCAAGAGACCCAGTACTTC | CASSSGQAAQETQYF
TRBJ1-3 | NA | TRBV6-6 | NA | TGTGCCAGCAGGTTTGGAAACACCATATATTTT | CASRFGNTIYF
TRBJ1-4 | TRBD1 | TRBV28 | NA | TGTGCCAGCAGTTCGGGGGACAGTAGCGAAAAACTGTTTTTT | CASSSGDSSEKLFF
TRBJ2-3 | NA | TRBV5-1 | NA | TGCGCCAGCAGCGTGCACTCAGCGGGCCCTTCCACAGATACGCAGTATTTT | CASSVHSAGPSTDTQYF
TRBJ1-5 | NA | TRBV15 | NA | TGTGCCACCAGGGGGGGGCAGGGGAGGGATCAGCCCCAGCATTTT | CATRGGQGRDQPQHF
TRBJ2-1 | TRBD2 | TRBV7-3 | NA | TGTGCCAGCAGCAAAATAGCGGGGAGCTCCTACAATGAGCAGTTCTTC | CASSKIAGSSYNEQFF
TRBJ2-1 | NA | TRBV9 | few | TGTGCCAGCAGCGTAGACCACTACAATGAGCAGTTCTTC | CASSVDHYNEQFF
TRBJ1-6 | NA | TRBV11-3 | NA | TGTGCCAGCAGCTTAGGGCAGCGACAGGATTCACCCCTCCACTTT | CASSLGQRQDSPLHF
TRBJ2-3 | NA | TRBV9 | NA | TGTGCCAGCAGCGTAGCCGGTAGGGTATGGACAGATACGCAGTATTTT | CASSVAGRVWTDTQYF
TRBJ2-3 | TRBD2 | TRBV9 | NA | TGTGCCAGCAGCGCAGGTGGGACTAGCGGAACAGATACGCAGTATTTT | CASSAGGTSGTDTQYF
TRBJ2-1 | TRBD2 | TRBV10-3 | NA | TGTGCCATCAGCCCTAGCGGGGCCTACAATGAGCAGTTCTTC | CAISPSGAYNEQFF
TRBJ2-1 | NA | TRBV25-1 | NA | TGTGCCAGCAGTGAATCGAAGGGTCCGGGCAATGAGCAGTTCTTC | CASSESKGPGNEQFF
TRBJ2-1 | TRBD1 | TRBV11-3 | NA | TGTGCCAGCAGCTTAAGGTGGACAGGGGGGGGCAATGAGCAGTTCTTC | CASSLRWTGGGNEQFF
TRBJ1-3 | NA | TRBV5-1 | NA | TGCGCCAGCAGCCCGGACGGACGGAGTGGCTCTGGAAACACCATATATTTT | CASSPDGRSGSGNTIYF